This entry lists 9 T cell receptor beta chains sequenced from one sample in a study of blood T cell repertoires in COVID-19. Assay: immunoSEQ multiplex PCR; the TCRdb copy retains only in-frame clones and omits some. The sample carries some 180,000 clones, approximately 78% recorded once. The sample was peripheral blood. All receptors come from a woman aged 80 or over with active or convalescent COVID-19.

The V gene is TRBV13, the J gene TRBJ1-5; TRBD1 aligns across 9 bases. The CDR3 covers 15 residues. J was trimmed by 4 bases and V by 5 bases; bases with no gene match: 6. CDR1 is PRHDT and CDR2 is FYEKMQ in the germline V gene (reference sequence). CDR3 coding DNA: TGTGCCAGCAGCGTAGCCGGGACAGGGAATCAGCCCCAGCATTTT. Translation gives CASSVAGTGNQPQHF.

The rearrangement links TRBV7-9 to TRBJ1-2; D might be TRBD1 (6 bases). The CDR3 is made up of 15 amino acids. The ends were cut back, 4 bases at V and 2 bases at J, with 14 bases in the middle. CDR1 is SEHNR, CDR2 FQNEAQ, per germline (reference sequence). CDR3 residues: CASSSYGGLNYGYTF. The CDR3 DNA reads as TGTGCCAGCAGCTCCTATGGGGGCCTAAACTATGGCTACACCTTC.

The J gene is TRBJ2-7, the V gene TRBV12-3 or TRBV12-4, with D unresolved. This CDR3 is 12 amino acids long. Trimming left V 6 bases short and J 3 bases short, with 9 bases between. Here the CDR3 reads CASSRVGYEQYF. The CDR3 bases are TGTGCCAGCAGCCGGGTGGGCTACGAGCAGTACTTC.

This sequence joins TRBV12-3 or TRBV12-4 and TRBJ2-7; tentatively, D is TRBD1 (5 bases). Trimming removed 3 bases at V and 3 bases at J, with 9 bases between. CDR3 length: 13 amino acids. CDR3 protein: CASSFHRYYEQYF. In nucleotides, the CDR3 is TGTGCCAGCAGTTTTCACAGGTACTACGAGCAGTACTTC.

The rearrangement links TRBV6-5 to TRBJ1-2, with unresolved D. Trimming stripped 7 bases from V and 0 bases from J, with 15 bases between. Looked up from germline, CDR1 is MNHEY and CDR2 is SVGAGI. This CDR3 has 15 amino acids. The CDR3 here is CASTPAAVANYGYTF. Written as DNA, the CDR3 is TGTGCCAGCACCCCAGCGGCGGTAGCTAACTATGGCTACACCTTC.

This clone appeared a few times. The rearrangement uses TRBV5-1 and TRBJ1-6; 7 nucleotides match TRBD1. The CDR3 is 17 residues long. Trimming took 2 bases from V and 2 from J; bases not matched to a gene: 7. Germline CDR1 SGHRS, CDR2 YFSETQ. The CDR3 nucleotides are TGCGCCAGCAGCTTTGGGCAGGGGGAGGCCTATAATTCACCCCTCCACTTT. Amino acid sequence: CASSFGQGEAYNSPLHF.

The rearrangement links TRBV19 to TRBJ1-5; no clear D gene. V gave up 7 bases and J gave up 9 bases, with 13 bases separating them. The CDR3 runs to 12 residues. Germline assignment: CDR1 LNHDA and CDR2 SQIVND (reference sequence). CDR3 loop: CASKASSGPQHF. The CDR3 DNA follows: TGTGCCAGTAAGGCATCATCAGGGCCCCAGCATTTT.

This chain uses TRBV30 with TRBJ2-3; 7 nucleotides match TRBD1. Trimming took 1 base from V and 3 from J; bases not matched to a gene: 1. The CDR3 extends over 13 amino acids. Per germline, CDR1 GTSNPN and CDR2 SVGIG (reference sequence). CDR3 DNA sequence: TGTGCCTGGAGTGCGACAGGGACAGATACGCAGTATTTT. Its protein is CAWSATGTDTQYF.

The genes are TRBV5-4 and TRBJ2-3; 7 nucleotides line up with TRBD2. This CDR3 comprises 15 residues. Germline V lookup: CDR1 SGHNT, CDR2 YYREEE (reference sequence). Trimming cost V 0 bases and J 1 base; bases outside gene matches: 2. The CDR3 region is CASSLGGRGTDTQYF. The CDR3 region has the DNA TGTGCCAGCAGCTTGGGGGGGAGGGGCACAGATACGCAGTATTTT.